This T cell receptor (beta chain) was profiled in a study of blood T cell repertoires in COVID-19. The overall study: Donors in the United States, Italy and Spain gave samples during acute or convalescent COVID-19.

The CDR3 totals 14 residues. CDR1 and CDR2 from the germline V gene are MNHEY and SMNVEV (reference sequence). V dropped 4 bases and J dropped 8; count of bases not matched to a gene: 7. Methods used by the authors: Researchers report that nucleated cell counts were estimated from reference gene primer amplification. Using immunoSEQ multiplex PCR, the repertoire was profiled, and TCRdb retains in-frame clones only, with some absent. The DNA was the basis for D and trimming; V, J and clone size are from that table. The sample gives 310,000 or so clones, around four fifths of which show up once; approximately 1.1% is in the top ten.

This sequence joins TRBV27 and TRBJ1-4, with 7 bases matching TRBD1. The receptor was derived from a woman aged 45 to 65 with acute or convalescent COVID-19. Sample: peripheral blood. The CDR3 sequence is CASSSRGRREKLFF. The DNA of the CDR3 is TGTGCCAGCAGTTCCAGGGGGAGGAGGGAAAAACTGTTTTTT. Full variable domain (missing parts from reference TRBV27 and TRBJ1-4): EAQVTQNPRYLITVTGKKLTVTCSQNMNHEYMSWYRQDPGLGLRQIYYSMNVEVTDKGDVPEGYKVSRKEKRNFPLILESPSPNQTSLYFCASSSRGRREKLFFGSGTQLSVL.